The T cell receptor beta chain described here comes from a study of naive and memory T cell subsets. This CDR3 has 13 amino acids. Germline lookup yields CDR1 MNHEY and CDR2 SVGAGI. V dropped 8 bases and J dropped 6 bases, with 17 bases sitting between them. This clonotype turned up a few times. Adult healthy volunteers gave 2.5 ml peripheral blood for whole-blood RNA. Reverse transcription of blood and skin TCR RNA was primed at alpha and beta constant regions. TCRdb re-called the 5' RACE reads through MiXCR, storing one row per CDR3 protein. The table records roughly 26,000 distinct CDR3 sequences, roughly 25% of them present only once.

This clonotype was sampled from a female donor in good health. This rearrangement joins TRBV6-5 to TRBJ2-7; D is ambiguous. CDR3 DNA sequence: TGTGCCAGCCGCACGCGGCGGTCCGCCGAGCAGTACTTC. Translated, it gives CASRTRRSAEQYF.